This T cell receptor beta chain was captured in a study of T cell responses to AZD1222 COVID-19 vaccine. Background on the study: The analysis combined second doses at about 4 or about 12 weeks. Study results and caveats: Receipt of two AZD1222 doses was followed by a rise in Spike-specific TCR breadth and depth. Repertoires were obtained solely post-peak T cell response. Unmutated variant regions are reportedly targeted by nearly half of spike-specific TCRs.

Libraries were prepared by immunoSEQ multiplex PCR; TCRdb keeps only in-frame clonotypes and omits some of them. In the table there are 120,000 to 150,000 clones, around 89% of which are singletons. V gave up 4 bases and J gave up 2 bases, with 9 bases separating them. The CDR3 loop spans 13 amino acids. Germline CDR1 and CDR2: LNHDA and SQIVND (reference sequence). About this clone: Antigen unknown.

The genes are TRBV19 and TRBJ2-7; no definite D call. The source was peripheral blood, collected on day 0 of AZD1222 vaccination. The TCR comes from an adult in good health. CDR3 loop: CASSNRLAYEQYF. The CDR3 DNA is TGTGCCAGTAGTAATCGGCTAGCCTACGAGCAGTACTTC.